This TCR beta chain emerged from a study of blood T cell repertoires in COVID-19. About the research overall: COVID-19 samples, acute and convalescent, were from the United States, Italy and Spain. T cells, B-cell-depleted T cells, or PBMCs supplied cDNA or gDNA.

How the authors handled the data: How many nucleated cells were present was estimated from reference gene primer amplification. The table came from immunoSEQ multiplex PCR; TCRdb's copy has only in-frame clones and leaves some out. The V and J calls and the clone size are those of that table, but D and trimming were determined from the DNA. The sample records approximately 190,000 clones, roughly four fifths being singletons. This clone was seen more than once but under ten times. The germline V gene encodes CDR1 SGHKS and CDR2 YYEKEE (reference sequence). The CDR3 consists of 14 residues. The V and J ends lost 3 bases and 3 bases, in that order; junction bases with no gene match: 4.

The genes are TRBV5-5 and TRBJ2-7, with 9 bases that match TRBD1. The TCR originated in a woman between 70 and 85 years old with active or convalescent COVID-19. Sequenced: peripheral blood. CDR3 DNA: TGTGCCAGCAGCTGGGGACAGGGACGCTACGAGCAGTACTTC. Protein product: CASSWGQGRYEQYF.